Here is one T cell receptor (beta chain) with its context. Allocation to cohorts depended on clinical history reported by the participants. This record comes from a study of blood T cell repertoires in COVID-19. Across the whole study: The United States, Italy and Spain supplied acute and convalescent COVID-19 samples.

Generated by immunoSEQ multiplex PCR, the TCRdb table keeps only in-frame clones and is missing some. Here the sample spans 150,000 to 200,000 clones, 65% to 90% being singletons. CDR1 is SGHTA and CDR2 is FQGNSA in the germline V gene. This CDR3 comprises 13 residues. V was shortened by 5 bases and J by 1 base, with 7 bases between the two germline ends. This sequence originates from a woman aged 55-75 years with acute COVID-19. The chain carries TRBV7-2 and TRBJ2-3; TRBD2 is a possible D gene (6 bases). What was sequenced was PBMCs or T cells enriched from blood (not recorded which). The CDR3 DNA follows: TGTGCCAGCAGCGGGGAGGGCACAGATACGCAGTATTTT. It encodes CASSGEGTDTQYF.